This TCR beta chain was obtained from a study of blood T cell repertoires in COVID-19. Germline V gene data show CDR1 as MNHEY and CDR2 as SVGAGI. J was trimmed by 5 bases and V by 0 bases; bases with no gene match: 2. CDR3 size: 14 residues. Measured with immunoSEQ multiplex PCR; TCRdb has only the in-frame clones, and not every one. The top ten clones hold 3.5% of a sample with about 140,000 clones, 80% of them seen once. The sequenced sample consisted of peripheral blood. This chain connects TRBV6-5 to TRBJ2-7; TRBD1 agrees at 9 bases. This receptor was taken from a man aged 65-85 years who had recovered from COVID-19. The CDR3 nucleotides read TGTGCCAGCAGTTACTCTGACAGGGGGGACGAGCAGTACTTC. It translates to CASSYSDRGDEQYF.